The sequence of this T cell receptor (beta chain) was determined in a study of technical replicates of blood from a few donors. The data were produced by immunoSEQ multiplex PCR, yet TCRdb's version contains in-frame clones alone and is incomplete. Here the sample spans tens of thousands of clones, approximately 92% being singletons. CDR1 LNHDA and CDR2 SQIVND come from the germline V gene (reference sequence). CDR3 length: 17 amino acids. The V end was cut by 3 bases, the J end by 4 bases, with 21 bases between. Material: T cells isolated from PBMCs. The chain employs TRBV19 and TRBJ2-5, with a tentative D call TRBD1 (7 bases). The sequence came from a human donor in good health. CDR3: CASSIQGGLGYRETQYF. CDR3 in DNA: TGTGCCAGTAGTATTCAGGGGGGCCTAGGTTATAGAGAGACCCAGTACTTC. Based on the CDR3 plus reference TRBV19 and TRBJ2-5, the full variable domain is DGGITQSPKYLFRKEGQNVTLSCEQNLNHDAMYWYRQDPGQGLRLIYYSQIVNDFQKGDIAEGYSVSREKKESFPLTVTSAQKNPTAFYLCASSIQGGLGYRETQYFGPGTRLLVL.